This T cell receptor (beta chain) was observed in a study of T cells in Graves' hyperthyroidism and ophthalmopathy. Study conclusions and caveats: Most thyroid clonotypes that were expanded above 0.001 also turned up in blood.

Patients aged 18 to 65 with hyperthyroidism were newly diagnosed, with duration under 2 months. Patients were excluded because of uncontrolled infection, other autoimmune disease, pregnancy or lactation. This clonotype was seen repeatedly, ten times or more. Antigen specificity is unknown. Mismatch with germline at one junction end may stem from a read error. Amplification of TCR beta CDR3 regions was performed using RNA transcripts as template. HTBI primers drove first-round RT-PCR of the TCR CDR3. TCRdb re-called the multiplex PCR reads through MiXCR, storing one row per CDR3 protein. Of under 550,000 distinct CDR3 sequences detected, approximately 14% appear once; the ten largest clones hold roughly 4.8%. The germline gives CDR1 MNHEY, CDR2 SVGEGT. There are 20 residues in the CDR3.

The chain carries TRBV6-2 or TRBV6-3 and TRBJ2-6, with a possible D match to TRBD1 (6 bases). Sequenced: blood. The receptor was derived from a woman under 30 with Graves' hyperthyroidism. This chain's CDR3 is CASEARRRDKDPSAANVLTF. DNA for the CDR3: TGTGCCAGCGAAGCCCGCAGACGGGACAAGGACCCCTCTGCGGCCAACGTCCTGACTTTC.